The rows below give T cell receptor beta chains drawn from one sample of a study of T-cell reconstitution after alpha-beta-depleted transplantation in children. TCRdb reprocessed the PCR reads with MiXCR, giving one entry per CDR3 protein. Here the sample spans 350,000 to 500,000 distinct CDR3 sequences, roughly 44% being singletons. The sample consisted of PBMCs, taken before TCRalphabeta/CD19-depleted stem cell transplant. The receptors come from a girl aged 2-10 years with aplastic anemia, due to receive a stem cell transplant. CDR3s include the opening cysteine and the closing phenylalanine or tryptophan. D genes are given only for firm matches. A clone size is listed for some rows: how often the clone was seen (once, few, many), or a class if it is expanded.

>-|-|TRBJ1-2|TRBV6-1
TGTGCCAGCAGTCCTCAGTGGACGTCTAACTATGGCTACACCTTC
CASSPQWTSNYGYTF
>-|-|TRBJ2-7|TRBV27
TGTGCCAGCAGTTTAAAAGGCGATACCTACGAGCAGTACTTC
CASSLKGDTYEQYF
>-|-|TRBJ2-5|TRBV29-1
TGCAGCGTTGTGGGTCAGGGGTACCAAGAGACCCAGTACTTC
CSVVGQGYQETQYF
>few|-|TRBJ2-3|TRBV7-3
TGTGCCAGCAGCCCTGCGAGTGGGGGTACGCAGTATTTT
CASSPASGGTQYF
>few|TRBD2|TRBJ2-5|TRBV6-1
TGTGCCAGCAGTGAAGCTTTGGCGGGGGTTCTCGGAGAGACCCAGTACTTC
CASSEALAGVLGETQYF
>-|-|TRBJ2-3|TRBV12-3/TRBV12-4
TGTGCCAGCAGTTTACGCGAGGGCCGGGGTACAGATACGCAGTATTTT
CASSLREGRGTDTQYF
>few|-|TRBJ2-7|TRBV12-3/TRBV12-4
TGTGCCAGCAGCAAGGGTGGGTACCCGACCTACGAGCAGTACTTC
CASSKGGYPTYEQYF
>-|-|TRBJ1-2|TRBV6-5
TGTGCCAGCAGTTACGTAGGATACTCTAACTATGGCTACACCTTC
CASSYVGYSNYGYTF
>-|-|TRBJ2-6|TRBV6-1
TGTGCCAGCAGTGCCTTTCCAGGGTTCTCTGGGGCCAACGTCCTGACTTTC
CASSAFPGFSGANVLTF
>-|TRBD2|TRBJ2-1|TRBV12-3/TRBV12-4
TGTGGCAGCAGTTTCAGGTACGGCTCTGGGACTAGCGGGAGACGAAGCAATGAGCAGTTCTTC
CGSSFRYGSGTSGRRSNEQFF
>-|-|TRBJ2-3|TRBV6-5
TGTGCCAGCAGTTACCTAGAACTGGAGATAGGAGATACGCAGTATTTT
CASSYLELEIGDTQYF
>-|TRBD2|TRBJ2-7|TRBV6-1
TGTGCCAGCGCCCTGGGGGGGGTGCCCTACGAGCAGTACTTC
CASALGGVPYEQYF
>many|-|TRBJ1-2|TRBV7-9
TGTGCCAGCAGCTTAACGGCTACCTATGGCTACACCTTC
CASSLTATYGYTF
>few|-|TRBJ2-7|TRBV20-1
TGCAGTGCTAGCTCCGCCTACGAGCAGTACTTC
CSASSAYEQYF
>-|-|TRBJ2-3|TRBV5-5
TGTGCCAGCAGCTTGGGGCGTAGGGTCACAGATACGCAGTATTTT
CASSLGRRVTDTQYF
>-|-|TRBJ2-3|TRBV10-3
TGTGCCATCAGTGCAGTCGTCGGCAATCAGCCCCAGTATTTT
CAISAVVGNQPQYF